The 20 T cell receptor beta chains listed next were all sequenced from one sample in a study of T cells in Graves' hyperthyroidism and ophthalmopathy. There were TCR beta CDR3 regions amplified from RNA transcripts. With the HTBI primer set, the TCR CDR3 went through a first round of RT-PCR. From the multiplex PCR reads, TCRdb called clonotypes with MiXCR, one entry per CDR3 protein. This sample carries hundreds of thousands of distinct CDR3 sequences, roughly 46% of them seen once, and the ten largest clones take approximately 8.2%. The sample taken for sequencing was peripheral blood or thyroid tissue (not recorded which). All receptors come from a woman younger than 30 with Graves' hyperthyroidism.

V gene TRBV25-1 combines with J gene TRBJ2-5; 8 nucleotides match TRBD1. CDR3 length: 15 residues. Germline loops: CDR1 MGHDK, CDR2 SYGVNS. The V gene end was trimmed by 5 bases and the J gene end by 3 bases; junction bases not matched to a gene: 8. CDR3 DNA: TGTGCCAGCAGTCCGTTCCCGACAGGGGAAGAGACCCAGTACTTC. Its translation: CASSPFPTGEETQYF.

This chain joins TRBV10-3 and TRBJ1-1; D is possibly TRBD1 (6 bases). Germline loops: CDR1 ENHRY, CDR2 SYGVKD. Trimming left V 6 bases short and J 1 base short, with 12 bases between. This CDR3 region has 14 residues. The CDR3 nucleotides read TGTGCCATCAGGAGCCAGGGGAAGAACACTGAAGCTTTCTTT. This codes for CAIRSQGKNTEAFF.

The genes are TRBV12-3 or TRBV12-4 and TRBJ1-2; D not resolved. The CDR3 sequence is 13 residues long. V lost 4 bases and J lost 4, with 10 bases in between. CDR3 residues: CASSYGIGYGYTF. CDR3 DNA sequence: TGTGCCAGCAGTTACGGGATAGGCTATGGCTACACCTTC.

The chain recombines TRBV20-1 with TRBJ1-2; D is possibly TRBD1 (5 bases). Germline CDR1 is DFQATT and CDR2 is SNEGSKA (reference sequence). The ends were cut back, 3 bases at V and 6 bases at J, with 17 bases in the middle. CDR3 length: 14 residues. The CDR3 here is CSARIGRVVDGYTF. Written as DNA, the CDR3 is TGCAGTGCTAGGATCGGCAGGGTGGTGGATGGCTACACCTTC.

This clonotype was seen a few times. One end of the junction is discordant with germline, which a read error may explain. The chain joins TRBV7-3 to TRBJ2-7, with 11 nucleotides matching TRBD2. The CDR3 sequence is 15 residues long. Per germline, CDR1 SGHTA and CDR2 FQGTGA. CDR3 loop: CASSQQLAGGYEQYF. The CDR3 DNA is TGCGCCAGCAGCCAACAATTAGCGGGAGGGTACGAGCAGTACTTC. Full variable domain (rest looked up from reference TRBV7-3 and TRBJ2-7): GAGVSQTPSNKVTEKGKYVELRCDPISGHTALYWYRQSLGQGPEFLIYFQGTGAADDSGLPNDRFFAVRPEGSVSTLKIQRTERGDSAVYLCASSQQLAGGYEQYFGPGTRLTVT.

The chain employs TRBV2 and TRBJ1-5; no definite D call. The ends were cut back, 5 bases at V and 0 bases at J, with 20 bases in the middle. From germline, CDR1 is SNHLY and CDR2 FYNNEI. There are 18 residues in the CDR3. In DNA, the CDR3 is TGTGCCAGCAGTACGCCCATGGGGAAGGAATATAGCAATCAGCCCCAGCATTTT. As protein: CASSTPMGKEYSNQPQHF.

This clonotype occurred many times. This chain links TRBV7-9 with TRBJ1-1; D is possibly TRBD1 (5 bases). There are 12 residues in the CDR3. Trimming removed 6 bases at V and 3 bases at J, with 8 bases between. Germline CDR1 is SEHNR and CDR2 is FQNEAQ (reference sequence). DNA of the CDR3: TGTGCCAGCAGTCCAGGGTACACTGAAGCTTTCTTT. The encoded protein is CASSPGYTEAFF.

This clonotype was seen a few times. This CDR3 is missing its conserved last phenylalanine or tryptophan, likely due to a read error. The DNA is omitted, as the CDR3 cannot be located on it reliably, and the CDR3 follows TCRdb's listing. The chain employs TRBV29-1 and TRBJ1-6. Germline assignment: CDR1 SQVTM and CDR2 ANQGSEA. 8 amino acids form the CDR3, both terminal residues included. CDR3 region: CSVEGLLQ.

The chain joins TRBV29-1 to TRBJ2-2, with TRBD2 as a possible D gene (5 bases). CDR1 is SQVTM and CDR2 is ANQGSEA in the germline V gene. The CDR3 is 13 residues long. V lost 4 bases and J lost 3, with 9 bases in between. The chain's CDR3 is CSVVDGDTGELFF. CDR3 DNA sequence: TGCAGCGTTGTGGACGGGGACACCGGGGAGCTGTTTTTT.

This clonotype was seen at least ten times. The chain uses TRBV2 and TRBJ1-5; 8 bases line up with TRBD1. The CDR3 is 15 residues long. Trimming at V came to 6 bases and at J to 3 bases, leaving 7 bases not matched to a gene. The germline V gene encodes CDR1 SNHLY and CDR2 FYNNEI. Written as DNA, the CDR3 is TGTGCCAGCAGGTTTTCCAGGGGGCCCAATCAGCCCCAGCATTTT. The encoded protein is CASRFSRGPNQPQHF.

Here the CDR3 reads CASSQDGAGGLETQYF. The DNA for the CDR3 is TGTGCCAGCAGCCAAGATGGGGCAGGGGGCTTGGAGACCCAGTACTTC. This chain connects TRBV7-8 to TRBJ2-5; 8 nucleotides align to TRBD1. The CDR3 has 16 residues. The V gene's germline CDR1 is SGHVS and CDR2 FQNEAQ. V was clipped by 5 bases and J by 5 bases; unmatched bases: 13. The entire variable domain, with the rest obtained from reference TRBV7-8 and TRBJ2-5, is as follows: GAGVSQSPRYKVAKRGQDVALRCDPISGHVSLFWYQQALGQGPEFLTYFQNEAQLDKSGLPSDRFFAERPEGSVSTLKIQRTQQEDSAVYLCASSQDGAGGLETQYFGPGTRLLVL.

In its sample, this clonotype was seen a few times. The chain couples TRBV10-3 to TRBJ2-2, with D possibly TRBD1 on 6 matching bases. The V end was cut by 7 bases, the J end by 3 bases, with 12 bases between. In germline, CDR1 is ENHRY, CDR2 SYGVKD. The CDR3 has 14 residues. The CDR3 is CAIKQGRDTGELFF. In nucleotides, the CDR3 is TGTGCCATCAAACAGGGAAGGGACACCGGGGAGCTGTTTTTT.

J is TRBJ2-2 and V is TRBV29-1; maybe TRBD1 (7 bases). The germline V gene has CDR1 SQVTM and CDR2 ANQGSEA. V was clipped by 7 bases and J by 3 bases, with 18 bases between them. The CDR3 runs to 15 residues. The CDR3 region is CSGGTAYGYTGELFF. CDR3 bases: TGCAGCGGCGGGACAGCGTATGGCTACACCGGGGAGCTGTTTTTT.

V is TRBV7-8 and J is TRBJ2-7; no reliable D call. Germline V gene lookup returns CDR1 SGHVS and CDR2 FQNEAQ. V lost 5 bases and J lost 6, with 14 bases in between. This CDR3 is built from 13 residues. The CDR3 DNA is TGTGCCAGCAGCCTCCCCGGCCTCGGCGAGCAGTACTTC. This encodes CASSLPGLGEQYF.

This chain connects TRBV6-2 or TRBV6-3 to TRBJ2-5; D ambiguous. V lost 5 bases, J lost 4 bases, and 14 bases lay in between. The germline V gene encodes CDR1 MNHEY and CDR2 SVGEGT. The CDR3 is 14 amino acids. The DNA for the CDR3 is TGTGCCAGCAGTGCTAGACCGGATGCAGAGACCCAGTACTTC. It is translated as CASSARPDAETQYF.

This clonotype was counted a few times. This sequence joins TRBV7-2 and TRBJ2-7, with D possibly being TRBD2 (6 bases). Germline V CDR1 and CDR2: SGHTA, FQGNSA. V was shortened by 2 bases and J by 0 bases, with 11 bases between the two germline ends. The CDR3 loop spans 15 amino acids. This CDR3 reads CASSLLSGSSYEQYF. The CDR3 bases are TGTGCCAGCAGCTTATTAAGCGGGTCCTCCTACGAGCAGTACTTC.

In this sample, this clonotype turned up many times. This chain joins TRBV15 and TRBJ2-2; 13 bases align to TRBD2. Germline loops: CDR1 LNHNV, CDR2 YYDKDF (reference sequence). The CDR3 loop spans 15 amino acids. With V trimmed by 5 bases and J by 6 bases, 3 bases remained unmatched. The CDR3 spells CATSELAGGPGELFF. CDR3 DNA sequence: TGTGCCACCAGCGAACTAGCGGGAGGGCCCGGGGAGCTGTTTTTT.

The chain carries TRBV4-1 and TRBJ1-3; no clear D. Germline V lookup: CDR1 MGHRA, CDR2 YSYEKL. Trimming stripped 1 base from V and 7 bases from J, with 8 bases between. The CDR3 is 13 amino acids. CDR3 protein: CASSQGILNTIYF. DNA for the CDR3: TGCGCCAGCAGCCAAGGGATTCTCAACACCATATATTTT.

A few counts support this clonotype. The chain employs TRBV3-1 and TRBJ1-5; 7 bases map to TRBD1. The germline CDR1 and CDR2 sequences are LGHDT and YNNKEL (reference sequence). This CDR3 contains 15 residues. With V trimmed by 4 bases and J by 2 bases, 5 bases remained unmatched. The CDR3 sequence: CASSRQGVGNQPQHF. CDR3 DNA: TGTGCCAGCAGCCGACAGGGTGTAGGCAATCAGCCCCAGCATTTT.

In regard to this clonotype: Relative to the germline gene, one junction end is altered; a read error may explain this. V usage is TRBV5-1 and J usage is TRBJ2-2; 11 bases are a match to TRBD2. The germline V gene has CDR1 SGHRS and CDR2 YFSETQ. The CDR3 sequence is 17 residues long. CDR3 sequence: CASSVTSGIGNPGELFF. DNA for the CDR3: TGCGCCAGCAGCGTGACTAGCGGGATCGGGAACCCCGGGGAGCTGTTTTTT.